A single sample is the source of the 29 T cell receptor beta chains below, sequenced in a study of cytomegalovirus exposure and HLA in healthy donors. PCR primers comprised 60 Vbeta and 13 Jbeta primers. Assay used: immunoSEQ multiplex PCR; TCRdb lists only in-frame clones, some missing. This table holds approximately 190,000 clones, around 75% found once. The specimen sequenced was PBMCs. These TCRs come from a woman younger than 45 in good health and CMV-seronegative.

The gene calls are TRBV4-3 and TRBJ2-7, with 7 bases identical to TRBD1. Trimming cost V 0 bases and J 3 bases; bases outside gene matches: 2. The CDR3 loop spans 14 amino acids. Germline V CDR1 and CDR2: LGHNA, YSLEER. The CDR3 here is CASSQDRQGYEQYF. The CDR3, as DNA: TGCGCCAGCAGCCAAGATCGACAGGGCTACGAGCAGTACTTC.

For this clone: The junction and the germline gene differ at one end; a read error may be behind it. Within the sample, other DNA sequences also encode this same CDR3. This chain connects TRBV29-1 to TRBJ2-3; 10 bases fit TRBD2. The CDR3 length is 14 residues. The germline gives CDR1 SQVTM, CDR2 ANQGSEA. In DNA, the CDR3 is TGCAGCGTTGCCGGGACTAGCGCAGTAGATACGCAGTACTTT. This translates into CSVAGTSAVDTQYF.

This chain uses TRBV5-6 with TRBJ2-2; D remains ambiguous. Between the trimmed V and J ends, which lost 5 bases and 6 bases, there was a span of 14 bases. Per the germline V gene, CDR1 is SGHDT and CDR2 is YYEEEE. The CDR3 contains 14 residues. As DNA, the CDR3 is TGTGCCAGCAGGCCGCTAGGAGCTTCCGGGGAGCTGTTTTTT. Protein product: CASRPLGASGELFF.

This clone has just a few counts. This sequence joins TRBV19 and TRBJ1-4, with D hard to call. The germline V gene has CDR1 LNHDA and CDR2 SQIVND (reference sequence). This CDR3 region has 14 residues. Trimming left V 3 bases short and J 10 bases short, with 15 bases between. The DNA of the CDR3 is TGTGCCAGTAGTATCGACTACAGTCCCGGAAAACTGTTTTTT. This codes for CASSIDYSPGKLFF.

A single count supports this clone. V gene TRBV4-1 combines with J gene TRBJ1-1; possibly TRBD1 for D (5 bases). Between the trimmed V and J ends, which lost 0 bases and 1 base, there was a span of 9 bases. Germline lookup yields CDR1 MGHRA and CDR2 YSYEKL. This CDR3 has 15 amino acids. DNA for the CDR3: TGCGCCAGCAGCCAAGATGGGAGGGGGAACACTGAAGCTTTCTTT. Residues: CASSQDGRGNTEAFF.

The chain recombines TRBV29-1 with TRBJ2-1, with 9 bases aligning to TRBD2. Germline V CDR1 and CDR2: SQVTM, ANQGSEA. The CDR3 extends over 15 amino acids. The V and J ends lost 7 bases and 2 bases, in that order; junction bases with no gene match: 9. CDR3 nucleotide sequence: TGCAGCGCGTGGCCAGCGGGGGGAACCTACAATGAGCAGTTCTTC. It codes for CSAWPAGGTYNEQFF.

This sequence joins TRBV2 and TRBJ1-5; 8 bases fit TRBD1. The germline V gene has CDR1 SNHLY and CDR2 FYNNEI. The CDR3 loop spans 16 amino acids. V lost 8 bases and J lost 4; bases outside the gene matches: 13. CDR3 sequence reads: CASGRKGTGQNQPQHF. The CDR3 region has the DNA TGTGCCAGCGGGCGAAAAGGGACAGGTCAAAATCAGCCCCAGCATTTT. The full variable domain, rest sourced from reference TRBV2 and TRBJ1-5, is EPEVTQTPSHQVTQMGQEVILRCVPISNHLYFYWYRQILGQKVEFLVSFYNNEISEKSEIFDDQFSVERPDGSNFTLKIRSTKLEDSAMYFCASGRKGTGQNQPQHFGDGTRLSIL.

This chain uses TRBV18 with TRBJ2-1; possibly TRBD1 for D (6 bases). V was trimmed by 3 bases and J by 9 bases, leaving 15 bases between them. CDR1 and CDR2 (germline): KGHSH, LQKENI. This CDR3 comprises 14 residues. The CDR3 nucleotides read TGTGCCAGCTCACCGCAGGGGTTCGAGGGTGAGCAGTTCTTC. Encoded protein: CASSPQGFEGEQFF.

This chain uses TRBV7-2 with TRBJ2-5, with D possibly being TRBD1 (7 bases). Germline V gives CDR1 SGHTA, CDR2 FQGNSA. The V and J ends lost 3 bases and 5 bases respectively, with 16 bases between them. The CDR3 has 15 amino acids. The CDR3 here is CASSFRGVGRETQYF. In DNA form, the CDR3 reads TGTGCCAGCAGCTTCAGGGGGGTTGGTCGGGAGACCCAGTACTTC.

This sequence joins TRBV7-2 and TRBJ1-1; 9 nucleotides match TRBD1. The junction had 14 bases not matched to a gene; V was cut back by 7 bases and J by 5 bases. The CDR3 consists of 16 residues. CDR1 and CDR2 from the germline V gene are SGHTA and FQGNSA. Here the CDR3 DNA reads TGTGCCAGCATCACACAGGGGGCGGCGATTGGGACTGAAGCTTTCTTT. The encoded protein is CASITQGAAIGTEAFF. The full variable domain, its missing parts supplied by reference TRBV7-2 and TRBJ1-1, is GAGVSQSPSNKVTEKGKDVELRCDPISGHTALYWYRQSLGQGLEFLIYFQGNSAPDKSGLPSDRFSAERTGGSVSTLTIQRTQQEDSAVYLCASITQGAAIGTEAFFGQGTRLTVV.

This clone was seen a single time. The chain is built from TRBV25-1 and TRBJ1-3; a weak D match, TRBD1 (5 bases). Trimming removed 3 bases from V and 2 bases from J, with 17 bases in between. The CDR3 is made up of 17 amino acids. Germline V gives CDR1 MGHDK, CDR2 SYGVNS. The CDR3 region is CASSDPLGGGAGNTIYF. CDR3 bases: TGTGCCAGCAGTGACCCACTAGGTGGGGGGGCTGGAAACACCATATATTTT.

This clone was seen a few times. The CDR3 DNA is TGTGCCAGCAGCTTAAGGCCTAGCGGCCTGGGGGAGACCCAGTACTTC. It translates to CASSLRPSGLGETQYF. The rearrangement uses TRBV7-9 and TRBJ2-5; 7 nucleotides match TRBD2. The CDR3 length is 16 residues. J gave up 5 bases and V 2 bases, and 11 bases lay outside the gene matches. CDR1 is SEHNR and CDR2 is FQNEAQ in the germline V gene (reference sequence).

This rearrangement joins TRBV9 to TRBJ2-1, with 10 bases identical to TRBD1. V dropped 3 bases and J dropped 4; count of bases not matched to a gene: 7. This CDR3 region has 16 residues. CDR1 SGDLS and CDR2 YYNGEE come from the germline V gene. The CDR3 sequence is CASSAGTGVGYNEQFF. The DNA of the CDR3 is TGTGCCAGCAGCGCTGGGACAGGGGTAGGGTACAATGAGCAGTTCTTC.

V gene TRBV30 combines with J gene TRBJ2-5, with 11 bases matching TRBD2. In germline, CDR1 is GTSNPN, CDR2 SVGIG (reference sequence). The CDR3 is made up of 14 amino acids. V gave up 1 base and J gave up 4 bases; unmatched junction bases: 2. CDR3 nucleotides: TGTGCCTGGAGTGGTACTAGCGGGAGAGAGACCCAGTACTTC. It codes for CAWSGTSGRETQYF.

This rearrangement joins TRBV11-2 to TRBJ2-7; possible D gene TRBD2, 6 bases. The CDR3 spans 14 residues. CDR1 and CDR2 (germline): SGHAT, FQNNGV. The V and J ends lost 5 bases and 3 bases respectively, with 14 bases between them. In DNA, the CDR3 is TGTGCCAGCAGCCCTTCGGGAGCAATCTACGAGCAGTACTTC. It encodes CASSPSGAIYEQYF.

The J gene is TRBJ2-7, the V gene TRBV4-1; a possible D gene is TRBD1 (6 bases). Between the trimmed V and J ends, which lost 4 bases and 2 bases, there was a span of 24 bases. CDR3 size: 18 residues. Germline loops: CDR1 MGHRA, CDR2 YSYEKL. In nucleotides, the CDR3 is TGCGCCAGCAGCCCGAGAGGGATGGGGGCGCGGATTACCTACGAGCAGTACTTC. It is translated as CASSPRGMGARITYEQYF.

This chain connects TRBV7-9 to TRBJ1-2, with 10 bases fitting TRBD1. J was trimmed by 4 bases and V by 4 bases; bases with no gene match: 3. Looked up from germline, CDR1 is SEHNR and CDR2 is FQNEAQ (reference sequence). CDR3 length: 14 residues. CDR3 sequence reads: CASSSGTGVYGYTF. Written as DNA, the CDR3 is TGTGCCAGCAGCTCCGGGACAGGGGTCTATGGCTACACCTTC.

In this sample, this clone turned up once. This chain joins TRBV6-5 and TRBJ2-5, with D possibly being TRBD2 (6 bases). TRBJ2-7 matches the DNA end more closely, so the J call is doubtful. Germline-derived CDR1 and CDR2 are MNHEY and SVGAGI. The CDR3 spans 14 residues. The CDR3 DNA reads TGTGCCAGCAGTTACGAGCTAGCGTCCCACGAGCAGTACTTC. It yields the protein CASSYELASHEQYF.

The chain links TRBV19 to TRBJ2-5, with D maybe TRBD2 (6 bases). Trimming took off 5 bases at V and 5 bases at J, with 24 bases between the two ends. The CDR3 has 17 residues. Germline V lookup: CDR1 LNHDA, CDR2 SQIVND (reference sequence). The CDR3 is CASSPWGLGVPSETQYF. The CDR3 region has the DNA TGTGCCAGTAGTCCCTGGGGACTCGGGGTGCCGTCGGAGACCCAGTACTTC.

Remarks on this clone: Germline and junction disagree at one end, which may indicate a read error. V usage is TRBV7-9 and J usage is TRBJ1-2; D possibly corresponds to TRBD1 (5 bases). The CDR3 totals 14 residues. CDR1 and CDR2 (germline): SEHNR, FQNEAQ (reference sequence). The CDR3 reads CSSSISRETFGYTF. The CDR3 coding sequence is TGTTCCAGCAGCATAAGCAGGGAAACGTTTGGCTACACCTTC.

The chain uses TRBV4-1 and TRBJ2-7, with 8 nucleotides matching TRBD1. Germline CDR1 reads MGHRA; CDR2 reads YSYEKL. Trimming at V came to 2 bases and at J to 3 bases, leaving 6 bases not matched to a gene. CDR3 length: 15 residues. CDR3 amino acids: CASSQLGQGGYEQYF. The CDR3 DNA is TGCGCCAGCAGCCAACTAGGACAGGGAGGCTACGAGCAGTACTTC.

The rearrangement links TRBV5-1 to TRBJ2-7, with D unresolved. The CDR3 has 14 residues. Per the germline V gene, CDR1 is SGHRS and CDR2 is YFSETQ. V was clipped by 1 base and J by 0 bases, with 8 bases between them. Here the CDR3 reads CASSLLGNSYEQYF. The CDR3 region has the DNA TGCGCCAGCAGCTTGTTGGGCAACTCCTACGAGCAGTACTTC.

This chain joins TRBV19 and TRBJ1-1; 11 nucleotides align to TRBD1. The CDR3 totals 15 residues. Germline V gives CDR1 LNHDA, CDR2 SQIVND (reference sequence). V gave up 5 bases and J gave up 5 bases; unmatched junction bases: 7. CDR3 residues: CASSSGTGGSTEAFF. The CDR3 DNA is TGTGCCAGTAGTTCTGGGACAGGGGGATCGACTGAAGCTTTCTTT.

This chain joins TRBV7-3 and TRBJ2-3, with TRBD2 matching 7 bases. CDR1 is SGHTA and CDR2 is FQGTGA in the germline V gene. The CDR3 totals 14 residues. The V gene end was trimmed by 2 bases and the J gene end by 2 bases; junction bases not matched to a gene: 1. The CDR3 loop reads CASSLAGATDTQYF. CDR3 bases: TGTGCCAGCAGCTTAGCGGGAGCCACAGATACGCAGTATTTT.

The rearrangement uses TRBV30 and TRBJ2-7, with D perhaps matching TRBD1 (7 bases). CDR1 and CDR2 from the germline V gene are GTSNPN and SVGIG (reference sequence). V dropped 5 bases and J dropped 4 bases, with 12 bases sitting between them. The CDR3 extends over 12 amino acids. The DNA for the CDR3 is TGTGCCTGGGAACAGGGGAGGTACGAGCAGTACTTC. Translation: CAWEQGRYEQYF.

The chain uses TRBV10-3 and TRBJ1-2; maybe TRBD1 (5 bases). The germline V gene encodes CDR1 ENHRY and CDR2 SYGVKD. This CDR3 contains 14 residues. Trimming shortened V by 4 bases and J by 2 bases, and 11 bases separated the two germline ends. CDR3 loop: CAISVVTANYGYTF. The CDR3 region has the DNA TGTGCCATCAGTGTGGTGACAGCGAACTATGGCTACACCTTC.

The V and J genes are TRBV6-1 and TRBJ2-2, with 7 bases that match TRBD1. CDR1 and CDR2 (germline): MNHNS, SASEGT. V lost 2 bases to trimming and J lost 4 bases; unmatched junction nucleotides: 7. The CDR3 loop spans 16 amino acids. Written as DNA, the CDR3 is TGTGCCAGCAGTGAATCGGTAGGGGGCTCCACCGGGGAGCTGTTTTTT. Translating gives CASSESVGGSTGELFF.

This clone was observed a few times. CDR3 DNA: TGTGCCAGCAGCTTTACACAGTCCAGCTCCTACAATGAGCAGTTCTTC. Translation: CASSFTQSSSYNEQFF. The gene calls are TRBV7-9 and TRBJ2-1, with D hard to call. This CDR3 contains 16 residues. CDR1 SEHNR and CDR2 FQNEAQ come from the germline V gene (reference sequence). V shed 3 bases and J shed 0 bases, with 12 bases lying between them.

This rearrangement joins TRBV5-1 to TRBJ1-2; 11 nucleotides line up with TRBD1. The J segment lost 8 bases and the V segment lost 0 bases, leaving 6 bases of the junction unmatched. This CDR3 has 15 amino acids. Germline V CDR1 and CDR2: SGHRS, YFSETQ. The CDR3 reads CASSLGPGQGGGYTF. CDR3 coding DNA: TGCGCCAGCAGCTTGGGTCCGGGACAGGGGGGCGGCTACACCTTC.